A selection of T cell receptor beta chains follows, all from one sample in a study of blood T cell repertoires in COVID-19. The table came from immunoSEQ multiplex PCR; TCRdb's copy has only in-frame clones and leaves some out. The table shows about 190,000 clones, with 70% to 80% occurring only once. The sequenced sample was peripheral blood. The receptors were gathered from a woman aged 45-65 years with acute or convalescent COVID-19. Each CDR3 is given with its conserved first and last residue. D genes are given only for firm matches. Expanded clones are given a class, and other clones once, few, many or no size at all.

V	J	D	size	DNA	CDR3
TRBV7-9	TRBJ2-5	NA	NA	TGTGCCAGCAGCTCCTGGAAAGGGGCCCAAGAGACCCAGTACTTC	CASSSWKGAQETQYF
TRBV15	TRBJ2-5	NA	NA	TGTGCCACCAGCAGAGGCGGGGCAGAAGAGACCCAGTACTTC	CATSRGGAEETQYF
TRBV7-6	TRBJ2-2	TRBD1	few	TGTGCCACAGACAGGGATTACACCGGGGAGCTGTTTTTT	CATDRDYTGELFF
TRBV20-1	TRBJ2-7	NA	NA	TGCAGTGCTAGTTCCCCTGCGGGAGAGCAGTACTTC	CSASSPAGEQYF
TRBV30	TRBJ1-2	NA	NA	TGTGCCTGGCAATATCCGAGCTATGGCTACACCTTC	CAWQYPSYGYTF
TRBV6-5	TRBJ2-1	NA	NA	TGTGCCAGCAGTTACTCGAGTTGGCGGGCCGTGGAGCAGTTCTTC	CASSYSSWRAVEQFF
TRBV28	TRBJ1-6	NA	NA	TGTGCCAGCAGTTTTACCCCGGGAGGCGATTCACCCCTCCACTTT	CASSFTPGGDSPLHF
TRBV6-6	TRBJ1-4	NA	NA	TGTGCCAGCAGTTCCATACAGGGTACTAATGAAAAACTGTTTTTT	CASSSIQGTNEKLFF
TRBV27	TRBJ1-1	NA	NA	TGTGCCAGCAGTTTAACAGGGAACACTGAAGCTTTCTTT	CASSLTGNTEAFF
TRBV9	TRBJ1-5	NA	NA	TGTGCCAGCAGCGTAGCTGAGCGCCAGCCCCAGCATTTT	CASSVAERQPQHF
TRBV5-5	TRBJ2-3	TRBD2	NA	TGTGCCAGCACCCCCGGGCTAGCGGGAGTCACAGATACGCAGTATTTT	CASTPGLAGVTDTQYF
TRBV4-3	TRBJ2-7	TRBD2	NA	TGCGCCAGCAGCCAAGATGCGGGAGCGAGCTACGAGCAGTACTTC	CASSQDAGASYEQYF
TRBV9	TRBJ2-1	NA	NA	TGTGCCAGCAGCGCAGATCCATACAGCTCCTACAATGAGCAGTTCTTC	CASSADPYSSYNEQFF
TRBV18	TRBJ1-4	NA	NA	TGTGCCAGCTCACTTCAGGGAGGGTTTGATGAAAAACTGTTTTTT	CASSLQGGFDEKLFF
TRBV29-1	TRBJ2-7	NA	NA	TGCAGCGTGGCTCGGGGAAGTAAACACGAGCAGTACTTC	CSVARGSKHEQYF
TRBV7-6	TRBJ2-7	NA	once	TGTGCCAGCAGCTTTTACGAGGGAGCAGTAACCTACGAGCAGTACTTC	CASSFYEGAVTYEQYF
TRBV20-1	TRBJ1-2	TRBD1	NA	TGCAGTGCTGGGACAGCCTTTTACACCTTC	CSAGTAFYTF
TRBV5-6	TRBJ1-4	NA	NA	TGTGCCAGCAGCTTCAACGACAGGGAAAAACTGTTTTTT	CASSFNDREKLFF
TRBV5-5	TRBJ2-1	NA	NA	TGTGCCAGCAGCGAACGCCCGGGCGGGTACAATGAGCAGTTCTTC	CASSERPGGYNEQFF
TRBV24-1	TRBJ2-3	TRBD2	NA	TGTGCCACCAGTGCCCTGGGACTAGCGACAGATACGCAGTATTTT	CATSALGLATDTQYF
TRBV10-1	TRBJ2-2	TRBD1	NA	TGCGCCAGCAGGACAGGGGGCACCGGGGAGCTGTTTTTT	CASRTGGTGELFF
TRBV19	TRBJ1-5	TRBD1	NA	TGTGCCAGTACCGGAACACAGGGGGCAGGTCAGCCCCAGCATTTT	CASTGTQGAGQPQHF
TRBV5-1	TRBJ2-1	TRBD2	NA	TGCGCCAGCAGCTCTAGCGGGGGCTACAATGAGCAGTTCTTC	CASSSSGGYNEQFF
TRBV6-6	TRBJ1-4	TRBD1	NA	TGTGCCAGCAGTTACACCACAGGGGATAAATTTGAAAAACTGTTTTTT	CASSYTTGDKFEKLFF
TRBV6-2/TRBV6-3	TRBJ2-7	TRBD1	few	TGTGCCAGCAGTTACTCAGTTGACAGGGGTTACGAGCAGTACTTC	CASSYSVDRGYEQYF
TRBV7-9	TRBJ2-5	NA	NA	TGTGCCAGCAGCTTAACCGGGGTAGGGGAGACCCAGTACTTC	CASSLTGVGETQYF
TRBV5-1	TRBJ2-5	TRBD1	NA	TGCGCCAGCAGCTTGCTTCCAGGGGGCTCCACCGTCCAAGAGACCCAGTACTTC	CASSLLPGGSTVQETQYF
TRBV18	TRBJ2-3	NA	once	TGTGCCAGCTCCAAATTAGCGGAGAAACTCACAGATACGCAGTATTTT	CASSKLAEKLTDTQYF
TRBV15	TRBJ1-4	NA	NA	TGTGCCACCACCCGAGGAGGAGAGTTTTCAACTAATGAAAAACTGTTTTTT	CATTRGGEFSTNEKLFF
TRBV10-1	TRBJ2-7	NA	NA	TGCGCCAGCATCCCCAGGGGGGACGAGCAGTACTTC	CASIPRGDEQYF
TRBV5-4	TRBJ2-2	NA	NA	TGTGCCAGCAGCTTGGACAGGGTTCACACCGGGGAGCTGTTTTTT	CASSLDRVHTGELFF
TRBV28	TRBJ2-7	NA	NA	TGTGCCAGCAGTTTACTGACTATCGAGCAGTACTTC	CASSLLTIEQYF
TRBV5-6	TRBJ2-6	NA	NA	TGTGCCAGCAGCCCCGCGTGGAGCTCTGGGGCCAACGTCCTGACTTTC	CASSPAWSSGANVLTF
TRBV3-1/TRBV3-2	TRBJ2-3	NA	NA	TGTGCCAGCAGCCTTCAACTAGCAAGTAGGGCAGATACGCAGTATTTT	CASSLQLASRADTQYF
TRBV4-3	TRBJ1-1	TRBD1	NA	TGCGCCAGCAGCCAAGATATGCAAGACAGGGGGCCTCCTTTCTTT	CASSQDMQDRGPPFF
TRBV18	TRBJ1-6	NA	NA	TGTGCCAGCTCACCGGACAGCGTCTATAATTCACCCCTCCACTTT	CASSPDSVYNSPLHF
TRBV5-8	TRBJ2-3	NA	NA	TGTGCCAGCAGTGCTCCACGGGGTACGCAGTATTTT	CASSAPRGTQYF
TRBV10-1	TRBJ1-1	TRBD1	NA	TGCGCCAGCAGCCGTGGGACAGAAGAAGCTTTCTTT	CASSRGTEEAFF
TRBV2	TRBJ2-1	NA	NA	TGTGCCAGCGTCCTGAGGGCGGTTTCCTACAATGAGCAGTTCTTC	CASVLRAVSYNEQFF
TRBV28	TRBJ1-2	NA	NA	TGTGCCACCTCCTCCCCGGGGGGCTACACCTTC	CATSSPGGYTF
TRBV6-5	TRBJ2-3	NA	once	TGTGCCAGCAGTCCCTACGGCGGGCGGGGAGATACGCAGTATTTT	CASSPYGGRGDTQYF
TRBV21-1	TRBJ1-2	NA	NA	TGTGCCAGCAGCGAACCGGGACAGGGAAAGGATAACTATGGCTACACCTTC	CASSEPGQGKDNYGYTF
TRBV11-2	TRBJ2-7	TRBD2	NA	TGTGCCAGCAGCTTGGCGAGGACTAGCGGGAGCTACGAGCAGTACTTC	CASSLARTSGSYEQYF
TRBV27	TRBJ2-7	TRBD2	NA	TGTGCCAGCAGCTCACTAGCGGGCCCCTCCTACGAGCAGTACTTC	CASSSLAGPSYEQYF
TRBV27	TRBJ1-6	TRBD1	NA	TGTGCCAGCAGTTTTGGTCGGGACAGATGGAATTCACCCCTCCACTTT	CASSFGRDRWNSPLHF
TRBV6-1	TRBJ2-7	TRBD1	NA	TGTGCCAGCAGTTATTCGGACAGGAGCTACGAGCAGTACTTC	CASSYSDRSYEQYF
TRBV11-2	TRBJ2-4	TRBD1	NA	TGTGCCAGCAGCTTAGTGACAGGGGTAGCCAAAAACATTCAGTACTTC	CASSLVTGVAKNIQYF